This TCR beta chain was profiled in a study of T cell responses to AZD1222 COVID-19 vaccine. The sample holds one count of this clone. Assay: immunoSEQ multiplex PCR; the TCRdb copy retains only in-frame clones and omits some. Of some 150,000 clones in the sample, about 91% were seen once. Trimming took off 11 bases at V and 3 bases at J, with 13 bases between the two ends. Germline loops: CDR1 LNHDA, CDR2 SQIVND (reference sequence). CDR3 size: 12 residues. This specimen consisted of peripheral blood, obtained on day 0 of MenACWY control vaccination. This chain links TRBV19 with TRBJ1-2; D is ambiguous. The sequence derives from an adult in good health. CDR3 amino acids: CASCGLDYGYTF. The DNA for the CDR3 is TGTGCCTCATGCGGGCTGGACTATGGCTACACCTTC. Supplemented by reference TRBV19 and TRBJ1-2, the full variable domain reads DGGITQSPKYLFRKEGQNVTLSCEQNLNHDAMYWYRQDPGQGLRLIYYSQIVNDFQKGDIAEGYSVSREKKESFPLTVTSAQKNPTAFYLCASCGLDYGYTFGSGTRLTVV.